This section outlines one TCR beta chain sequence together with its context. Its antigen remains unidentified. PCR used 60 Vbeta primers and 13 Jbeta primers. Method: immunoSEQ multiplex PCR; TCRdb's copy keeps in-frame clones and lacks some. The listing contains 150,000 to 200,000 clones. The sample comes from a study of cytomegalovirus exposure and HLA in healthy donors. On the study more broadly: Out of about 190 million T cells, an earlier analysis found fewer than 140 million unique TCR beta sequences in total. Clustering assigned over 70% of the 350 to 450 genotyped donors to the Caucasian-associated ancestry cluster.

Study findings and constraints: Cytomegalovirus-associated status was assigned to some 180 TCR beta chains. A missense variant in DCLRE1C was later tied to TCR beta V- and J-gene trimming.

The CDR3 loop spans 16 amino acids. Germline CDR1 LNHNV, CDR2 YYDKDF (reference sequence). The ends lost 3 bases at V and 3 bases at J; junction bases unmatched: 8. The clonotype originates from a man aged 25 to 40 in good health and CMV-seronegative. The sequencing input was PBMCs. This rearrangement joins TRBV15 to TRBJ2-1; TRBD1 matches at 7 bases. DNA of the CDR3: TGTGCCACCAGCAGCCTAACAGGGGCCATCTACAATGAGCAGTTCTTC. It is translated as CATSSLTGAIYNEQFF.